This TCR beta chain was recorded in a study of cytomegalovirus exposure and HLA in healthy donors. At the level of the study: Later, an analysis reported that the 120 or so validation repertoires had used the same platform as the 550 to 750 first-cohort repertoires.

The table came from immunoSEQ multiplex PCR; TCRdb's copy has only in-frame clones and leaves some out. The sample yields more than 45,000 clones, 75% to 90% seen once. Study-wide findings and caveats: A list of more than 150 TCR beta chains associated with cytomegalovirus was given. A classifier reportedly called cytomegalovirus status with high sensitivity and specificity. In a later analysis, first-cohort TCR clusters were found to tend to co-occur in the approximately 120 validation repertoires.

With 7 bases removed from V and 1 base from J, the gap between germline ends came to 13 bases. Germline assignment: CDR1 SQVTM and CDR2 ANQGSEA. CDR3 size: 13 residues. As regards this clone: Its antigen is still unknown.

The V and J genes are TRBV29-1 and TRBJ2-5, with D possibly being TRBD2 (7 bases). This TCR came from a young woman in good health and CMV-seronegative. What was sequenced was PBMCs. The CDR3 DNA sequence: TGCAGCGCCTTTCGGGGGGCCCAAGAGACCCAGTACTTC. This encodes CSAFRGAQETQYF. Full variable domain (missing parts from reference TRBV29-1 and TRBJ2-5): SAVISQKPSRDICQRGTSLTIQCQVDSQVTMMFWYRQQPGQSLTLIATANQGSEATYESGFVIDKFPISRPNLTFSTLTVSNMSPEDSSIYLCSAFRGAQETQYFGPGTRLLVL.